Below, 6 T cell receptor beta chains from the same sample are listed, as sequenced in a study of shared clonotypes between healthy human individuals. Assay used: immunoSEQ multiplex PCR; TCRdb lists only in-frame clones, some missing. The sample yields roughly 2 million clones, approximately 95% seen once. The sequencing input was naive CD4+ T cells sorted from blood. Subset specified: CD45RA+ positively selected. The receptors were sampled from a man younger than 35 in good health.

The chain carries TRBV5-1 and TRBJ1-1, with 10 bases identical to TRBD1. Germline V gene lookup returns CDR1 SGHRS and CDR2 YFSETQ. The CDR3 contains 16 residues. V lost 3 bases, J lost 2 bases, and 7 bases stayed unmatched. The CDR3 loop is CASSSLDRGSNTEAFF. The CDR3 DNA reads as TGCGCCAGCAGCTCCCTGGACAGGGGGAGCAACACTGAAGCTTTCTTT.

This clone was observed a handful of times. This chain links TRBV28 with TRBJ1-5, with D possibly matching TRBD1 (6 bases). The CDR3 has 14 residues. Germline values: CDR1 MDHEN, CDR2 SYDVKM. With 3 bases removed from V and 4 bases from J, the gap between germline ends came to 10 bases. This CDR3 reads CASSFGTTNQPQHF. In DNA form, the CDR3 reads TGTGCCAGCAGTTTCGGGACAACTAATCAGCCCCAGCATTTT.

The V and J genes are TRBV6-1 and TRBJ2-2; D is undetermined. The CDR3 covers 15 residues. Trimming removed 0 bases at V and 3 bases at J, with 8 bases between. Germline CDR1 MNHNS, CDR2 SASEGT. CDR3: CASSEALSHTGELFF. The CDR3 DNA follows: TGTGCCAGCAGTGAAGCGCTTTCCCACACCGGGGAGCTGTTTTTT.

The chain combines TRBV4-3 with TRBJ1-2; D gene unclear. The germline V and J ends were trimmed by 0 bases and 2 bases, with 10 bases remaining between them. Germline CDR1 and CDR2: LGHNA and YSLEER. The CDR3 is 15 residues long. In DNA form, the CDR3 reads TGCGCCAGCAGCCAAGAGTGGCAGACAAACTATGGCTACACCTTC. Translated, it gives CASSQEWQTNYGYTF.

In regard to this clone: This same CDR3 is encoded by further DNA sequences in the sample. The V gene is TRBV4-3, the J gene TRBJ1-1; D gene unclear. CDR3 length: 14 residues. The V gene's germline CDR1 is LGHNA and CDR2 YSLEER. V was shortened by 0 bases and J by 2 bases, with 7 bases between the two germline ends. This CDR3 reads CASSQERGNTEAFF. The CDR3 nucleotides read TGCGCCAGCAGCCAAGAGAGAGGAAACACTGAAGCTTTCTTT.

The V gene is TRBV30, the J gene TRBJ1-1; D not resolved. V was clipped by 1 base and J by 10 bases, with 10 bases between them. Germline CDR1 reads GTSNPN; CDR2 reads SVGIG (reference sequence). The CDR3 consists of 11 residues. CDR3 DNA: TGTGCCTGGAGTGAACAGCCACGAGCTTTCTTT. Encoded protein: CAWSEQPRAFF.